Sequencing of this T cell receptor beta chain was carried out in a study of T cell responses to AZD1222 COVID-19 vaccine. Trimming took 5 bases from V and 9 from J, leaving 11 bases between them. The germline gives CDR1 MNHEY, CDR2 SMNVEV (reference sequence). The CDR3 has 12 amino acids. Sequencing was performed with immunoSEQ multiplex PCR; in TCRdb, only in-frame clones are kept and a portion is missing. This sample has about 130,000 clones, with about nine tenths found just once. The V call is TRBV27, the J call TRBJ2-1; D gene uncertain. The sequencing used peripheral blood, collected on day 0 of MenACWY control vaccination. The clonotype originates from an adult in good health. CDR3 sequence reads: CASSLLDGEQFF. In DNA form, the CDR3 reads TGTGCCAGCAGTCTACTGGATGGTGAGCAGTTCTTC.